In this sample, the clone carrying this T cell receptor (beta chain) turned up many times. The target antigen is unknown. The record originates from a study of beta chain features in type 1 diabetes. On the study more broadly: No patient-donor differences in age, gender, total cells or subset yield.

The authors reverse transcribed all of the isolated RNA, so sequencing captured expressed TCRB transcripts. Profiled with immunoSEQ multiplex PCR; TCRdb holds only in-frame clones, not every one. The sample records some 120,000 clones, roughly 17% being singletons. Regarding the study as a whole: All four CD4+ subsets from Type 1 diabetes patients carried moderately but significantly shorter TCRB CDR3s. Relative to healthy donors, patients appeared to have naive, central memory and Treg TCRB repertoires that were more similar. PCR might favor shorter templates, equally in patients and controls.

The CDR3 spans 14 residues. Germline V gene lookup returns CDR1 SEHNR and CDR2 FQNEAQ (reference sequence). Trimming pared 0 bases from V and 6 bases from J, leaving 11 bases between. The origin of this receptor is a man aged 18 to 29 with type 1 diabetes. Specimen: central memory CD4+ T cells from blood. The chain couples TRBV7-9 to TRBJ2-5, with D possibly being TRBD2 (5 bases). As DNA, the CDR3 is TGTGCCAGCAGCTTAGCGCCTAGCCGGCAGACCCAGTACTTC. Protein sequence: CASSLAPSRQTQYF.